The next 19 T cell receptor beta chains were all read from a single sample in a study of T cell repertoires in cytomegalovirus infection. TCRdb re-analysed the reads in MiXCR, keeping a single row per CDR3 protein. The repertoire holds approximately 490,000 distinct CDR3 sequences, with roughly 10% as singletons. The sequencing sample was made of PBMCs. These receptors were collected from a human donor in good health (CMV status not recorded). Some clones in this sample may be carry-over from other donors' samples.

Many counts were recorded for this clonotype. The chain recombines TRBV10-3 with TRBJ1-1, with 7 bases identical to TRBD1. The CDR3 has 15 amino acids. From germline, CDR1 is ENHRY and CDR2 SYGVKD. With 2 bases clipped from V and 5 bases from J, the junction kept 8 bases outside the gene matches. The CDR3 coding sequence is TGTGCCATCAGTGAGGCCGGGACAGCCGTGACTGAAGCTTTCTTT. It encodes CAISEAGTAVTEAFF.

This clonotype was detected ten times or more. The genes are TRBV10-3 and TRBJ2-7; 12 nucleotides match TRBD2. In germline, CDR1 is ENHRY, CDR2 SYGVKD. J was trimmed by 0 bases and V by 10 bases; bases with no gene match: 10. This CDR3 contains 16 residues. The DNA of the CDR3 is TGTGCCACCTGGACTAGCGGGAATAGGGACTCCTACGAGCAGTACTTC. Protein sequence: CATWTSGNRDSYEQYF.

This chain connects TRBV12-3 or TRBV12-4 to TRBJ2-7; 10 bases match TRBD1. The CDR3 is 15 amino acids. V lost 2 bases, J lost 3 bases, and 4 bases stayed unmatched. CDR3 sequence reads: CASSLHRDRGYEQYF. CDR3 nucleotide sequence: TGTGCCAGCAGTTTACACCGGGACAGGGGCTACGAGCAGTACTTC.

There are many counts of this clonotype. The rearrangement uses TRBV7-9 and TRBJ2-7, with TRBD2 matching over 11 bases. The germline V gene has CDR1 SEHNR and CDR2 FQNEAQ (reference sequence). V lost 4 bases, J lost 4 bases, and 21 bases stayed unmatched. The CDR3 covers 20 residues. The CDR3, as DNA: TGTGCCAGCAGCTCGCTCGCCAGTATCCCCTTAGCGGGAGGGCGATACGAGCAGTACTTC. Translating gives CASSSLASIPLAGGRYEQYF.

J is TRBJ2-2 and V is TRBV7-3; D not resolved. V lost 2 bases, J lost 4 bases, and 11 bases lay in between. The CDR3 has 15 residues. Per the germline V gene, CDR1 is SGHTA and CDR2 is FQGTGA. The CDR3 DNA reads as TGTGCCAGCAGCTTATCCCTCGGCGTCACCGGGGAGCTGTTTTTT. This translates into CASSLSLGVTGELFF.

As regards this clonotype: The CDR3 does not end in the conserved phenylalanine or tryptophan, so this is likely a read error. CDR3 sequence reads: CASGGTGTDTQYI. The CDR3 DNA reads as TGTGCCAGCGGGGGGACTGGCACAGATACGCAGTATATT. The chain is built from TRBV5-6 and TRBJ2-3; perhaps TRBD2 as D (6 bases). The CDR3 is 13 amino acids. Between the trimmed V and J ends, which lost 7 bases and 1 base, there was a span of 10 bases. Germline lookup yields CDR1 SGHDT and CDR2 YYEEEE.

This clonotype was seen a handful of times. The chain combines TRBV28 with TRBJ2-7, with 8 bases matching TRBD1. With 6 bases clipped from V and 5 bases from J, the junction kept 6 bases outside the gene matches. This CDR3 has 13 residues. Germline CDR1 is MDHEN and CDR2 is SYDVKM. This CDR3 is CASRRQGSHEQYF. CDR3 coding DNA: TGTGCCAGCAGAAGACAGGGGTCCCACGAGCAGTACTTC. The full variable domain, its missing parts supplied by reference TRBV28 and TRBJ2-7, is DVKVTQSSRYLVKRTGEKVFLECVQDMDHENMFWYRQDPGLGLRLIYFSYDVKMKEKGDIPEGYSVSREKKERFSLILESASTNQTSMYLCASRRQGSHEQYFGPGTRLTVT.

The rearrangement links TRBV28 to TRBJ2-5; a weak D match, TRBD1 (5 bases). This CDR3 region has 17 residues. The V and J ends lost 7 bases and 3 bases respectively, with 24 bases between them. The V gene's germline CDR1 is MDHEN and CDR2 SYDVKM. In DNA form, the CDR3 reads TGTGCCAGCACGGAAGGGTCTCAGGGATGGACCGAAGAGACCCAGTACTTC. It translates to CASTEGSQGWTEETQYF.

This rearrangement joins TRBV18 to TRBJ1-6; TRBD1 is a possible D gene (5 bases). V lost 0 bases to trimming and J lost 10 bases, with 16 bases between them. In germline, CDR1 is KGHSH, CDR2 LQKENI. This CDR3 comprises 16 residues. CDR3 protein: CASSPPTHVAGSPLHF. Written as DNA, the CDR3 is TGTGCCAGCTCACCACCGACCCACGTTGCAGGGTCACCCCTCCACTTT.

This clonotype was seen a few times. The rearrangement links TRBV12-3 or TRBV12-4 to TRBJ2-5, with 8 positions matching TRBD1. The CDR3 spans 14 residues. Trimming took 7 bases from V and 1 from J; bases not matched to a gene: 5. The CDR3 here is CASNDRGTQETQYF. The CDR3 DNA is TGTGCCAGCAATGACAGGGGCACCCAAGAGACCCAGTACTTC.

The sample holds many counts of this clonotype. The chain recombines TRBV7-3 with TRBJ2-6; 7 nucleotides line up with TRBD1. The junction had 12 bases not matched to a gene; V was cut back by 4 bases and J by 0 bases. The CDR3 consists of 19 residues. From germline, CDR1 is SGHTA and CDR2 FQGTGA. The CDR3 DNA follows: TGTGCCAGCAGCTCATCGGGACAGCCTACTCCCTCTGGGGCCAACGTCCTGACTTTC. Amino acid sequence: CASSSSGQPTPSGANVLTF.

Concerning this clonotype itself: A read error may explain this, as a much larger clone is one base away. The chain carries TRBV27 and TRBJ1-1; D is unclear. CDR1 is MNHEY and CDR2 is SMNVEV in the germline V gene (reference sequence). CDR3 length equals 14 residues. Trimming removed 6 bases at V and 3 bases at J, with 14 bases between. The CDR3 loop is CASSPRVMDTEAFF. The CDR3 region has the DNA TGTGCCAGCAGCCCCCGGGTCATGGACACTGAAGCTTTCTTT.

This clonotype was observed many times. This rearrangement joins TRBV11-2 to TRBJ2-3; 9 bases line up with TRBD2. CDR1 and CDR2 from the germline V gene are SGHAT and FQNNGV. There are 14 residues in the CDR3. V was pared by 5 bases and J by 8 bases, with 8 bases of the junction left unmatched. The CDR3 protein is CASSRYSGSVTQYF. The CDR3 DNA reads as TGTGCCAGCAGCCGTTATAGCGGGAGTGTTACGCAGTATTTT.

A word on this clonotype: A read error is possible here, since a much larger clone lies one base away. The gene calls are TRBV6-5 and TRBJ2-2; TRBD1 agrees at 9 bases. With 5 bases clipped from V and 5 bases from J, the junction kept 9 bases outside the gene matches. Germline V gene data show CDR1 as MNHEY and CDR2 as SVGAGI. CDR3 size: 16 residues. CDR3 DNA: TGTGCCAGCAGTAGGGGACAGGGTGGATCTACCGGGGAGCTGTTTTTT. It translates to CASSRGQGGSTGELFF.

This clonotype came up many times. V and J are TRBV5-1 and TRBJ1-6; perhaps TRBD1 as D (5 bases). The V gene's germline CDR1 is SGHRS and CDR2 YFSETQ. This CDR3 contains 14 residues. V lost 3 bases to trimming and J lost 6 bases, with 10 bases between them. DNA of the CDR3: TGCGCCAGCAGCTCTACAGGATTTAATTCACCCCTCCACTTT. Translated, it gives CASSSTGFNSPLHF.

This clonotype showed up just a few times. The rearrangement uses TRBV5-5 and TRBJ1-5, with no clear D. The CDR3 has 14 residues. V dropped 4 bases and J dropped 1 base, with 9 bases sitting between them. Per germline, CDR1 SGHKS and CDR2 YYEKEE (reference sequence). The CDR3 DNA reads TGTGCCAGCAGCCCGCTTAACAGCAATCAGCCCCAGCATTTT. It specifies CASSPLNSNQPQHF.

This clonotype appeared many times. This chain connects TRBV4-1 to TRBJ2-7, with D perhaps TRBD2 (6 bases). Trimming took off 0 bases at V and 5 bases at J, with 14 bases between the two ends. CDR1 is MGHRA, CDR2 YSYEKL, per germline. The CDR3 runs to 15 residues. DNA for the CDR3: TGCGCCAGCAGCCAAGAATATCGGGGGTGGAACGAGCAGTACTTC. As protein: CASSQEYRGWNEQYF.

Details on this clonotype: A read error may be the cause here, since a much bigger clone is one base away. This chain connects TRBV18 to TRBJ1-3; maybe TRBD1 (5 bases). CDR1 is KGHSH and CDR2 is LQKENI in the germline V gene. V was cut by 5 bases and J by 0 bases, with 11 bases left in between. The CDR3 is 15 amino acids. This CDR3 is CASSRDGFSGNTIYF. CDR3 nucleotide sequence: TGTGCCAGCTCAAGGGACGGATTCTCTGGAAACACCATATATTTT.

This clonotype appeared many times. The chain recombines TRBV4-1 with TRBJ1-4, with no clear D. The germline V and J ends were trimmed by 1 base and 8 bases, with 8 bases remaining between them. Germline CDR1 and CDR2: MGHRA and YSYEKL. The CDR3 is 13 amino acids. Written as DNA, the CDR3 is TGCGCCAGCAGCCAAGTCCTGATCGAAAAACTGTTTTTT. This sequence encodes CASSQVLIEKLFF.